This TCR beta chain was recovered during a study of molecular identifiers for immune sequencing clone quantification. Study as a whole: The replicates split RNA from roughly 18,000 or 92,000 naive CD8 cells five ways and sequenced four.

V lost 3 bases, J lost 6 bases, and 11 bases lay in between. CDR3 length: 13 residues. CDR1 GTSNPN and CDR2 SVGIG come from the germline V gene (reference sequence). TCRdb processed the PCR reads anew with MiXCR; each CDR3 protein has one entry. The sample consists of just under 650,000 distinct CDR3 sequences, 15% to 20% of them appearing once. Naive CD8 T cells, phenotype CD8+CD4-CCR7+CD45RA+, were sorted. The TCR was taken from a human donor in good health. Some libraries in this study had Jurkat cell RNA spiked in. Material: naive CD8+ T cells from blood, with Jurkat cell RNA spiked in. Specified subset: FACS-sorted CD8+CD4-CCR7+CD45RA+ naive T cells. The gene calls are TRBV30 and TRBJ2-2, with D possibly being TRBD1 or TRBD2 (5 bases each). Written as DNA, the CDR3 is TGTGCCTGGAGCCATTTGGGGGCCGGGGAGCTGTTTTTT. Amino acids: CAWSHLGAGELFF. The full variable domain, in which reference TRBV30 and TRBJ2-2 provide the parts outside the CDR3, is SQTIHQWPATLVQPVGSPLSLECTVEGTSNPNLYWYRQAAGRGLQLLFYSVGIGQISSEVPQNLSASRPQDRQFILSSKKLLLSDSGFYLCAWSHLGAGELFFGEGSRLTVL.